These T cell receptor beta chains were read from a single sample in a study of blood T cell repertoires in COVID-19. The method was immunoSEQ multiplex PCR; TCRdb's version includes in-frame clones alone and lacks a portion of them. This sample carries 200,000 to 300,000 clones, 80% to 85% of them seen once, and the ten largest clones take around 4.2%. Sample: peripheral blood. The receptor set was obtained from a man between 60 and 75 years old with acute or convalescent COVID-19. Both conserved end residues are part of each CDR3.

J	V	CDR3
TRBJ2-3	TRBV6-5	CASSSSSGGGTDTQYF
TRBJ2-5	TRBV7-9	CASSLQRTQETQYF
TRBJ2-3	TRBV12-3/TRBV12-4	CASSSRGSQYF
TRBJ1-1	TRBV29-1	CSVEVYSLNTEAFF
TRBJ2-1	TRBV7-6	CASSLGLVYSYNEQFF
TRBJ2-1	TRBV3-1/TRBV3-2	CASSRGLAAYNEQFF
TRBJ2-1	TRBV7-2	CASSYGLNNEQFF
TRBJ1-2	TRBV18	CASSPGQGTLNYGYTF
TRBJ2-3	TRBV27	CASSLAGVGTDTQYF
TRBJ2-2	TRBV25-1	CASSDFSGSRSTGELFF
TRBJ1-1	TRBV7-2	CASSPAPRLNTEAFF
TRBJ2-5	TRBV29-1	CSVESSRFRQGMMETQYF
TRBJ1-2	TRBV19	CASYRNYGYTF
TRBJ1-2	TRBV12-3/TRBV12-4	CASRGTGAYGYTF
TRBJ2-3	TRBV14	CASSQDWADTQYF
TRBJ1-6	TRBV2	CASTLRAATNSPLHF
TRBJ2-5	TRBV3-1/TRBV3-2	CASSQGTGQETQYF
TRBJ1-2	TRBV5-1	CASSPRDRGPGYTF
TRBJ2-5	TRBV6-5	CASTAEETQYF
TRBJ1-5	TRBV4-1	CASSQGQGVNQPQHF
TRBJ2-7	TRBV27	CASSFGRYSEQYF
TRBJ1-5	TRBV7-2	CASSLRQGGNQPQHF
TRBJ1-6	TRBV10-3	CAISDTYTDRRENSPLHF
TRBJ2-2	TRBV2	CASTRGFTGELFF
TRBJ1-4	TRBV7-2	CASSISRTGYNEKLFF
TRBJ2-7	TRBV5-1	CASSLAGGVYEQYF
TRBJ2-1	TRBV4-2	CASSRGSPGYNEQFF
TRBJ1-3	TRBV18	CASSPDKGPGNTIYF
TRBJ2-7	TRBV28	CASSQNYEQYF
TRBJ2-1	TRBV5-1	CASSYTKEAYNEQFF
TRBJ2-3	TRBV5-1	CASSDTSGRSTQYF
TRBJ1-1	TRBV15	CATSTRSTGIGTEAFF
TRBJ2-7	TRBV6-5	CAISLGLAGVREQYF
TRBJ2-7	TRBV6-5	CASSYSGRGSYEQYF
TRBJ2-4	TRBV7-2	CASSLGGLAVAKNIQYF
TRBJ1-2	TRBV4-1	CASSPEPGGIYGYTF
TRBJ2-3	TRBV5-5	CASSLVGRGWGTDTQYF
TRBJ2-5	TRBV7-9	CASSLWGTGKWRQETQYF
TRBJ2-3	TRBV7-9	CASSRSGTSGRAGADTQYF
TRBJ1-2	TRBV5-1	CASSLGDMIGGYTF
TRBJ2-1	TRBV28	CASREEGGVNEQFF